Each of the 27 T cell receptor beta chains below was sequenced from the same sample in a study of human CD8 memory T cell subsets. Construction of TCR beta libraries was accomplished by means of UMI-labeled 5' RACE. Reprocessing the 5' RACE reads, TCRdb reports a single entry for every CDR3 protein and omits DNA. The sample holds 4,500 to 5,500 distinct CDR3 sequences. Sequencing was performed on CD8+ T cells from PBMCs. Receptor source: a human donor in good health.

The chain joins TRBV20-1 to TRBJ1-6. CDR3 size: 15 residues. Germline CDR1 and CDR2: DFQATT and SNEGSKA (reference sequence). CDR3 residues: CSARDGGLYNSPLHF.

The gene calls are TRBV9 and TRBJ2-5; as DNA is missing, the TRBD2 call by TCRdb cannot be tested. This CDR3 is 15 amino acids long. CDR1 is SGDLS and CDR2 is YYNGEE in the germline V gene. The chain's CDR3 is CASSVAGGPEETQYF. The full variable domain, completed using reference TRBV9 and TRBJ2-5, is DSGVTQTPKHLITATGQRVTLRCSPRSGDLSVYWYQQSLDQGLQFLIQYYNGEERAKGNILERFSAQQFPDLHSELNLSSLELGDSALYFCASSVAGGPEETQYFGPGTRLLVL.

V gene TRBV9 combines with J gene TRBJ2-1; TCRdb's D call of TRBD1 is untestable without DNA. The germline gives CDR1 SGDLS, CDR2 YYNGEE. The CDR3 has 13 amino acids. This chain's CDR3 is CASSPPSADDQFF.

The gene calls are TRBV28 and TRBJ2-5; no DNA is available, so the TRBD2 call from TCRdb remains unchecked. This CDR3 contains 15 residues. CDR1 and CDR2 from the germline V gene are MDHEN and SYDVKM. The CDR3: CASNIAGGPGETQYF.

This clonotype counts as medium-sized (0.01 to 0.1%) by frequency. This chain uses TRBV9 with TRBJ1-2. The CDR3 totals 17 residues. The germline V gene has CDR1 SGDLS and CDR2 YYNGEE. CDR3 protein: CASSAPLVPNPGDGYTF.

The CDR3 sequence is CASSFRWVRQPQHF. V usage is TRBV7-8 and J usage is TRBJ1-5. This CDR3 has 14 residues. Germline loops: CDR1 SGHVS, CDR2 FQNEAQ.

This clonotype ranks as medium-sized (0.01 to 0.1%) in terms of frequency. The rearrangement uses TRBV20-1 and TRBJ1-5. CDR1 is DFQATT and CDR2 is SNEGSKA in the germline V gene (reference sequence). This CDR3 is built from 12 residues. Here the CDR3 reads CSARARNQPQHF.

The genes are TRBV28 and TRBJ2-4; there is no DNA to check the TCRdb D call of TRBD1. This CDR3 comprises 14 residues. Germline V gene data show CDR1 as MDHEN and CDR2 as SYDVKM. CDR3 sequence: CASRTTGVSDIQYF.

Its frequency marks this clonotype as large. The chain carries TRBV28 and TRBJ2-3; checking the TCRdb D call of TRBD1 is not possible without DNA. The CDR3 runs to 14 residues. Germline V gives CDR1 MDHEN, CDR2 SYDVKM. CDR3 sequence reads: CASTELGNTDTQYF.

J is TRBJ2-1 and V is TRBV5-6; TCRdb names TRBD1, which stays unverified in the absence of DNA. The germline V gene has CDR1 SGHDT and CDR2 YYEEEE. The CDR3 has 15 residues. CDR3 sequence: CASSPSPGRYNEQFF.

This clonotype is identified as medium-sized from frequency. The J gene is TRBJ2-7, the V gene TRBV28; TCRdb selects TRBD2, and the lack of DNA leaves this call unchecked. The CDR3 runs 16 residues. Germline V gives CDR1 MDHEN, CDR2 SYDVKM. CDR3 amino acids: CASSLRGGGLSDEQYF.

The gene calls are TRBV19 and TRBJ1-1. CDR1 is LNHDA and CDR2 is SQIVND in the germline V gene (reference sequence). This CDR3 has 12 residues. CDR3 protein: CASSISYTEAFF.

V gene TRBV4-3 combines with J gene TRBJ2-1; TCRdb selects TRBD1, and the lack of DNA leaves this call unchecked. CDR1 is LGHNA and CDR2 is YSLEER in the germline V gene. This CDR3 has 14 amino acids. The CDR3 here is CASSPDSTNNEQFF.

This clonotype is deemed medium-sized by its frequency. CDR3 region: CASSQATGGNQPQHF. The chain carries TRBV4-2 and TRBJ1-5; TCRdb's D call of TRBD1 is untestable without DNA. The germline V gene has CDR1 LGHNA and CDR2 YNFKEQ. CDR3 length: 15 residues.

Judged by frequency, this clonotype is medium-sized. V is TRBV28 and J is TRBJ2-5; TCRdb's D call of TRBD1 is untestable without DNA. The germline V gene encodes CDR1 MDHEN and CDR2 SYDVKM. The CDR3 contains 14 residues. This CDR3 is CASSTWTGRETQYF.

This chain's CDR3 is CASSFGAYANEQYF. The V gene is TRBV12-3 or TRBV12-4, the J gene TRBJ2-7; TCRdb returns TRBD1, unconfirmable since there is no DNA. CDR3 length equals 14 residues.

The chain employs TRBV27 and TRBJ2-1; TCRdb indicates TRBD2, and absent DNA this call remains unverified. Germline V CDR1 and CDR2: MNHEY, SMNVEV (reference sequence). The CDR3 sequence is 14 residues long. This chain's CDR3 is CASTLAGGMNEQFF.

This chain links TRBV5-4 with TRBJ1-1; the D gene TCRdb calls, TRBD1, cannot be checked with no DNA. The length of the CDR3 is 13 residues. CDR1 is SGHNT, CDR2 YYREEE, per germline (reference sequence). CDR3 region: CASFGTVNTEAFF.

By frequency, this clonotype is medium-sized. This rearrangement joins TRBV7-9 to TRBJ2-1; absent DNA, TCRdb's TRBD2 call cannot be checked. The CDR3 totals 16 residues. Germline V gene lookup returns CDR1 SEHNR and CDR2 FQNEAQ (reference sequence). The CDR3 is CASSRTSGGAHNEQFF.

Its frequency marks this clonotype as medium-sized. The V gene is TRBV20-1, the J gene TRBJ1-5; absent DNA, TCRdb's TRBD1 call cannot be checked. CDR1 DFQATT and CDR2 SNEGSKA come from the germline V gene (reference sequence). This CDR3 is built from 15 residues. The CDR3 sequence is CSARDIVGGGQPQHF.

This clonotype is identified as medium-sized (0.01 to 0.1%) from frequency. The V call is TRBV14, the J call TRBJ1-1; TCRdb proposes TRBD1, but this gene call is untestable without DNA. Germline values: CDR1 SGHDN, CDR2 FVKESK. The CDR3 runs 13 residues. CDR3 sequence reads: CASSPQGFGEAFF.

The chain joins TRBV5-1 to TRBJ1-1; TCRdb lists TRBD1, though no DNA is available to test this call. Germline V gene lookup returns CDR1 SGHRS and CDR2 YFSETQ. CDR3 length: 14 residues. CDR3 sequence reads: CASSLEQGNTEAFF.

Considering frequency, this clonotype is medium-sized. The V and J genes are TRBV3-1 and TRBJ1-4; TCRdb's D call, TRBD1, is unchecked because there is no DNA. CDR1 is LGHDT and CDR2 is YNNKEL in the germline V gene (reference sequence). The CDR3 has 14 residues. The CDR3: CASSQRDRGRGLFF.

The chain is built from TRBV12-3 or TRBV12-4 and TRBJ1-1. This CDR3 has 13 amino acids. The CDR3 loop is CASSFGGTTEAFF.

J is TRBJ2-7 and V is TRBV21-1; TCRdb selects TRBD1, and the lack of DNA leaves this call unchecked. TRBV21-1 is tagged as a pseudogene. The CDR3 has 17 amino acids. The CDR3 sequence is CASSQGGSHPKTYEQYF.

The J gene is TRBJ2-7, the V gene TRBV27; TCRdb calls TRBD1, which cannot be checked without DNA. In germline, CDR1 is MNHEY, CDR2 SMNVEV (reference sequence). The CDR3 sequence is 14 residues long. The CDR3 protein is CASSFRGSPYEQYF.

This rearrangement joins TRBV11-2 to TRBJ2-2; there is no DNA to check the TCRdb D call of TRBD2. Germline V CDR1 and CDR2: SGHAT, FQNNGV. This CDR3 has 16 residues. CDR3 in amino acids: CASSLVGGADTGELFF. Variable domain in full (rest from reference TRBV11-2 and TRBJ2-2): EAGVAQSPRYKIIEKRQSVAFWCNPISGHATLYWYQQILGQGPKLLIQFQNNGVVDDSQLPKDRFSAERLKGVDSTLKIQPAKLEDSAVYLCASSLVGGADTGELFFGEGSRLTVL.